Sequencing of this T cell receptor (beta chain) was carried out in a study of T cell clones after liver transplantation. The wider study: Immunosuppression withdrawal was tried within 2 years after liver transplantation in this trial. Study-wide results and caveats: Rather than being deleted, graft donor-reactive T cells may have moved into the graft.

Here immunoSEQ multiplex PCR was the method, and the copy in TCRdb shows in-frame clones only, minus some. The sample contains some 80,000 clones, 80% to 85% of which appear only once. In regard to this clone: Its specificity is unknown.

The input for sequencing was CD4+ T cells from blood, taken around 48 months after liver transplant. The origin of this receptor is a human patient who received a liver transplant. T cells may partly derive from the graft donor.

The CDR3 DNA is TGTGCCAGCAGCCAGGGGGGAGATCAGCCCCAGCATTTT. It specifies CASSQGGDQPQHF. J is TRBJ1-5 and V is TRBV14; tentatively, D is TRBD1 (5 bases). Germline CDR1 is SGHDN and CDR2 is FVKESK. This CDR3 contains 13 residues. V was cut by 3 bases and J by 5 bases, with 8 bases left in between. Based on the CDR3 plus reference TRBV14 and TRBJ1-5, the full variable domain is EAGVTQFPSHSVIEKGQTVTLRCDPISGHDNLYWYRRVMGKEIKFLLHFVKESKQDESGMPNNRFLAERTGGTYSTLKVQPAELEDSGVYFCASSQGGDQPQHFGDGTRLSIL.